The 2 T cell receptor beta chains below all came from one sample that was sequenced in a study of T cells in Graves' hyperthyroidism and ophthalmopathy. RNA transcripts were the template for amplifying TCR beta CDR3 regions. When the TCR CDR3 underwent first-round RT-PCR, the HTBI primer set was used. TCRdb passed the multiplex PCR reads through MiXCR, listing each CDR3 protein once. The sample includes about 350,000 distinct CDR3 sequences, approximately 14% of them seen just once. Sequencing was performed on blood. The origin of the receptors is a woman in her thirties with Graves' hyperthyroidism.

V gene TRBV6-2 or TRBV6-3 combines with J gene TRBJ2-3, with D tentatively TRBD1 (6 bases). The CDR3 sequence is 14 residues long. CDR1 MNHEY and CDR2 SVGEGT come from the germline V gene. V was pared by 7 bases and J by 4 bases, with 15 bases between. The CDR3 loop reads CASIPQGFPDTQYF. The CDR3 DNA follows: TGTGCCAGCATCCCCCAGGGGTTCCCAGATACGCAGTATTTT.

V and J are TRBV12-3 or TRBV12-4 and TRBJ2-1; D uncertain. V lost 3 bases and J lost 8, with 11 bases in between. The CDR3 has 13 residues. CDR3 coding DNA: TGTGCCAGCAGTTTGTCAACCAGGCATGAGCAGTTCTTC. Its translation is CASSLSTRHEQFF.